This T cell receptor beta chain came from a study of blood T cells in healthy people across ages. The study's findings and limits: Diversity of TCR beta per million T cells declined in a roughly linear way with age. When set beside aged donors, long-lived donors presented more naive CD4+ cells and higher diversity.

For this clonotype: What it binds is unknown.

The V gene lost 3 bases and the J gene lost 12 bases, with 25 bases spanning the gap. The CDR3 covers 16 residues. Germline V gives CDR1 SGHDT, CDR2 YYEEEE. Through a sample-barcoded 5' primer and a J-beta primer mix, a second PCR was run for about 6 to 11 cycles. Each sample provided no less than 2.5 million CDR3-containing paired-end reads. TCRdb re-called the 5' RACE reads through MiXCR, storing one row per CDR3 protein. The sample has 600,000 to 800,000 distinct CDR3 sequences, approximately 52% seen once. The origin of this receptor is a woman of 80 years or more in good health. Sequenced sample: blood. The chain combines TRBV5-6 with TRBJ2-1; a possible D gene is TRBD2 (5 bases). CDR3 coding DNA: TGTGCCAGCAGCTCTTTACGGACTGTTATCCTGGCCCTGCAGTTCTTC. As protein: CASSSLRTVILALQFF.